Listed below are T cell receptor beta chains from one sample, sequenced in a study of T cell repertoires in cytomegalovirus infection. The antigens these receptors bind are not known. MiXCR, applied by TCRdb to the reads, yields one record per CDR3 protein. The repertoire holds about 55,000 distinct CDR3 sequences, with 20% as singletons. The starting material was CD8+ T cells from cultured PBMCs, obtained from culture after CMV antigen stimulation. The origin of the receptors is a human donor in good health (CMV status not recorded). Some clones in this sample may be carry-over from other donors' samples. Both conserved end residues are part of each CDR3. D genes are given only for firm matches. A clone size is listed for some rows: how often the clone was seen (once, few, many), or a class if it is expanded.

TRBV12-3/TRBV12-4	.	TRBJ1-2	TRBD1	TGTGCCAGCAGGGACAGGTCCTCCTATGGCTACACCTTC	CASRDRSSYGYTF
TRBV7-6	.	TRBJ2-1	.	TGTGCCAGCAGCTTGGGTTCGAGCTCCTACAATGAGCAGTTCTTC	CASSLGSSSYNEQFF
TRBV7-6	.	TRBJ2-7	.	TGTGCCAGCAGCTTAACAACTCCGGAGGACAGAGACGAGCAGTACTTC	CASSLTTPEDRDEQYF
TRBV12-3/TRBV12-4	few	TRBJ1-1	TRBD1	TGTGCCAGCAGTCACCTCGGACAGGGGAACACTGAAGCTTTCTTT	CASSHLGQGNTEAFF
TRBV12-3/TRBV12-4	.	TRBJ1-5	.	TGTGCCAGCACCTCATTTGCGGGGAGTAGTCAGCCCCAGCATTTT	CASTSFAGSSQPQHF
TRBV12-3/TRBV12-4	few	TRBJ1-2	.	TGTGCCAGCAGTTTGGGGGACACCACTAACTATGGCTACACCTTC	CASSLGDTTNYGYTF
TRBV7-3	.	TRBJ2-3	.	TGTGCCAGCAGCCCCACGCAACGGGATACGCAGTATTTT	CASSPTQRDTQYF
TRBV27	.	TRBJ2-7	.	TGTGCCAGCAGCCCCAGGCCCTTTGCCTACGAGCAGTACTTC	CASSPRPFAYEQYF
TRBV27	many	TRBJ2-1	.	TGTGCCAGCAGTTTGGTTAATGGGTGGAGCTCCTACAATGAGCAGTTCTTC	CASSLVNGWSSYNEQFF
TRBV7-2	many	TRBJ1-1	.	TGTGCCAGCAGCTTAGTAAGGCAGATTAATGAAGCTTTCTTT	CASSLVRQINEAFF
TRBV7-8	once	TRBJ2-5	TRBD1	TGTGCCAGCAGCTTAGTAGAGGGGGCTGCGTACCAAGAGACCCAGTACTTC	CASSLVEGAAYQETQYF
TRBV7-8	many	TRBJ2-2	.	TGTGCCAGCAGCTTAGAGGGCAGTCCGAACACCGGGGAGCTGTTTTTT	CASSLEGSPNTGELFF
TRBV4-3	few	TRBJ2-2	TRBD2	TGCGCCAGCAGCCCTTCCATCCGACTAGCGGGGGAGCTGTTTTTT	CASSPSIRLAGELFF
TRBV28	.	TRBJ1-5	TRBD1	TGTGCCAGCAGTCTATTCCGGGACAGGGCTCGGAGGCCCCAGCATTTT	CASSLFRDRARRPQHF
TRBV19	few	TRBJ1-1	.	TGTGCCAGTATCGGGCGTACCGAGGCTTTCTTT	CASIGRTEAFF
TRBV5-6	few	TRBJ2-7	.	TGTGCCAGCAGCTTGGGGGACATCTACGAGCAGTACTTC	CASSLGDIYEQYF
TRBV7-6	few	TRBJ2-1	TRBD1	TGTGCCAGCAGCTTGTCCGGGACAGGTCTCAATGAGCAGTTCTTC	CASSLSGTGLNEQFF
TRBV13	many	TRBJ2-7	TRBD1	TGTGCCAGCAGCTCGACAGGGGAGCCCAATGGTGAGCAGTACTTC	CASSSTGEPNGEQYF
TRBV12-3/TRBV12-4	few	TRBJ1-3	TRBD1	TGTGCCAGCAGTTTAATCGGACAGGGGCTCGGGGCCTCTGGAAACACCATATATTTT	CASSLIGQGLGASGNTIYF
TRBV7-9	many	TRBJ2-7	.	TGTGCCAGCAGCTTAGAAGACTACGAGCAGTACTTC	CASSLEDYEQYF
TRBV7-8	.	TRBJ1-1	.	TGTGCCAGCAGCTTATCACTTTACCTGAACACTGAAGCTTTCTTT	CASSLSLYLNTEAFF
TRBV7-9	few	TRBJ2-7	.	TGTGCCAGCAGCTCCCTTGGGACCAACTCCTACGAGCAGTACTTC	CASSSLGTNSYEQYF
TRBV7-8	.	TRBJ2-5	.	TGTGCCAGCAGCTTAGAGGCAGGGTTAGAGACCCAGTACTTC	CASSLEAGLETQYF
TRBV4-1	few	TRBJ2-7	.	TGCGCCAGCAGCCAAGCCAGCGGCTCCTACGAGCAGTACTTC	CASSQASGSYEQYF